The 21 T cell receptor beta chains given below trace back to one sample, sequenced in a study of early T cells in non-severe SARS-CoV-2 infection. TCRdb fed the 5' RACE reads into MiXCR, producing one record per CDR3 protein. Of about 100,000 distinct CDR3 sequences listed, about 12% are singletons. What was sequenced was whole blood. The receptors stem from an adult who was a healthcare worker with PCR-confirmed SARS-CoV-2 infection or an uninfected control (not recorded which).

The table lists this clonotype with a few counts. The chain combines TRBV20-1 with TRBJ1-1, with D perhaps matching TRBD1 (5 bases). Germline lookup yields CDR1 DFQATT and CDR2 SNEGSKA (reference sequence). The CDR3 loop spans 13 amino acids. The V end was cut by 5 bases, the J end by 4 bases, with 14 bases between. The CDR3 DNA reads as TGCAGTGCTTACTTCTCCGGGGGCACTGAAGCTTTCTTT. Protein: CSAYFSGGTEAFF.

The rearrangement joins TRBV20-1 to TRBJ2-1; D is undetermined. CDR3 length: 12 residues. The germline V gene encodes CDR1 DFQATT and CDR2 SNEGSKA (reference sequence). V was shortened by 0 bases and J by 9 bases, with 9 bases between the two germline ends. The CDR3 DNA reads as TGCAGTGCTAGAGATTCCACGACTGAGCAGTTCTTC. Translation: CSARDSTTEQFF.

The CDR3 reads CSSGTGNYGYTF. CDR3 bases: TGCAGTTCCGGGACAGGGAACTATGGCTACACCTTC. The V gene is TRBV20-1, the J gene TRBJ1-2, with TRBD1 matching over 9 bases. Looked up from germline, CDR1 is DFQATT and CDR2 is SNEGSKA (reference sequence). This CDR3 has 12 amino acids. J was trimmed by 2 bases and V by 8 bases; bases with no gene match: 3.

The sample holds a few counts of this clonotype. The chain carries TRBV6-5 and TRBJ2-1; D unresolved. Germline-derived CDR1 and CDR2 are MNHEY and SVGAGI. Deletions cut 5 bases from V and 6 bases from J, with 14 bases between. CDR3 length: 14 amino acids. In DNA, the CDR3 is TGTGCCAGCAGTCAACGGGCCGCAGGCAATGAGCAGTTCTTC. Its translation is CASSQRAAGNEQFF.

The J gene is TRBJ1-1, the V gene TRBV11-1; D unresolved. The CDR3 consists of 12 residues. The V end lost 1 base, the J end lost 9 bases, and 9 bases lay between the germline ends. In germline, CDR1 is SGHAT, CDR2 FQDESV (reference sequence). The CDR3 loop is CASSLDAGQAFF. The CDR3 nucleotides read TGTGCCAGCAGCTTAGACGCAGGTCAAGCTTTCTTT.

The rearrangement links TRBV20-1 to TRBJ2-7; D is unclear. Trimming took 3 bases from V and 1 from J, leaving 13 bases between them. Germline assignment: CDR1 DFQATT and CDR2 SNEGSKA (reference sequence). The CDR3 has 14 residues. CDR3 DNA: TGCAGTGCTAGGGCCTCCGGGCCGTCCTACGAGCAGTACTTC. Its protein is CSARASGPSYEQYF.

This clonotype was seen a handful of times. The chain links TRBV28 to TRBJ2-1, with a weak D call TRBD1 (6 bases). With 8 bases removed from V and 3 bases from J, the gap between germline ends came to 17 bases. CDR3 length: 15 residues. CDR1 and CDR2 (germline): MDHEN, SYDVKM. The CDR3 DNA reads as TGTGCCAGCGGCCTAGGGGGAGTTCTCTACAATGAGCAGTTCTTC. Its protein product is CASGLGGVLYNEQFF.

This clonotype was seen only a few times. The genes are TRBV2 and TRBJ1-5; 9 bases are shared with TRBD1. Germline CDR1 is SNHLY and CDR2 is FYNNEI. This CDR3 comprises 14 residues. V shed 8 bases and J 4 bases; nucleotides not matched to a gene: 6. CDR3 loop: CASGTGIGNQPQHF. As DNA, the CDR3 is TGTGCCAGCGGGACAGGGATAGGGAATCAGCCCCAGCATTTT.

V gene TRBV2 combines with J gene TRBJ1-5; the D is unclear. Deletions cut 4 bases from V and 4 bases from J, with 11 bases between. The CDR3 totals 14 residues. In germline, CDR1 is SNHLY, CDR2 FYNNEI. CDR3 loop: CASSVNPSNQPQHF. CDR3 DNA sequence: TGTGCCAGCAGTGTGAACCCCTCAAATCAGCCCCAGCATTTT.

The chain employs TRBV12-3 or TRBV12-4 and TRBJ2-5; 8 bases align to TRBD1. This CDR3 contains 13 residues. J was trimmed by 4 bases and V by 5 bases; bases with no gene match: 3. The DNA of the CDR3 is TGTGCCAGCAGTGCCGGGACAGGAGAGACCCAGTACTTC. Protein product: CASSAGTGETQYF.

This clonotype was counted many times. V usage is TRBV5-4 and J usage is TRBJ1-1, with D hard to call. This CDR3 spans 14 amino acids. Germline values: CDR1 SGHNT, CDR2 YYREEE (reference sequence). Trimming removed 5 bases at V and 1 base at J, with 12 bases between. CDR3 bases: TGTGCCAGCAGACTGGGAGTCAAGAACACTGAAGCTTTCTTT. Its protein product is CASRLGVKNTEAFF.

The genes are TRBV11-2 and TRBJ2-7; D is undetermined. The V gene's germline CDR1 is SGHAT and CDR2 FQNNGV. The CDR3 is made up of 14 amino acids. V gave up 4 bases and J gave up 5 bases, with 15 bases separating them. CDR3 in DNA: TGTGCCAGCAGCTCGGGTCCTAGGTGGCACGAGCAGTACTTC. As protein: CASSSGPRWHEQYF.

The table lists this clonotype with many counts. The V call is TRBV9, the J call TRBJ2-1; TRBD2 aligns across 8 bases. Germline V gene lookup returns CDR1 SGDLS and CDR2 YYNGEE. With 4 bases clipped from V and 8 bases from J, the junction kept 17 bases outside the gene matches. This CDR3 has 17 amino acids. The DNA of the CDR3 is TGTGCCAGCAGCTTCCCCGGGGCGGGAGGTCCTGGGCATGAGCAGTTCTTC. Translating it yields CASSFPGAGGPGHEQFF.

The V call is TRBV13, the J call TRBJ1-2; 7 bases line up with TRBD1. The junction had 10 bases not matched to a gene; V was cut back by 0 bases and J by 3 bases. The CDR3 covers 17 residues. Per the germline V gene, CDR1 is PRHDT and CDR2 is FYEKMQ (reference sequence). In DNA, the CDR3 is TGTGCCAGCAGCTTAGGGAACGGACAGGCGCCGGACTATGGCTACACCTTC. Encoded protein: CASSLGNGQAPDYGYTF.

The sample holds many counts of this clonotype. The V and J genes are TRBV28 and TRBJ2-7; D may be TRBD2 (6 bases). The CDR3 is 13 amino acids. CDR1 MDHEN and CDR2 SYDVKM come from the germline V gene. V lost 11 bases to trimming and J lost 3 bases, with 17 bases between them. The CDR3 loop is CAVTGGAVYEQYF. CDR3 DNA: TGTGCCGTCACCGGAGGGGCGGTCTACGAGCAGTACTTC.

This clonotype has ten or more counts. The rearrangement links TRBV6-2 or TRBV6-3 to TRBJ2-2, with 7 bases matching TRBD1. The CDR3 loop spans 14 amino acids. With V trimmed by 7 bases and J by 5 bases, 7 bases remained unmatched. Germline V gene lookup returns CDR1 MNHEY and CDR2 SVGEGT. Here the CDR3 DNA reads TGTGCCAGCACTGACAGGGACATAACCGGGGAGCTGTTTTTT. Amino acids: CASTDRDITGELFF.

In its sample, this clonotype was seen a few times. The CDR3 DNA follows: TGTGCCAGCAGCTCTGGACTAGCGGGACGTCTTGACCCCACAGATACGCAGTATTTT. As protein: CASSSGLAGRLDPTDTQYF. The rearrangement links TRBV11-2 to TRBJ2-3, with 12 bases fitting TRBD2. Germline V gives CDR1 SGHAT, CDR2 FQNNGV. The length of the CDR3 is 19 residues. J gave up 2 bases and V 4 bases, and 13 bases lay outside the gene matches.

This clonotype came up many times. CDR3 in amino acids: CASHALGYNEQFF. CDR3 coding DNA: TGTGCCAGCCACGCCTTGGGGTACAATGAGCAGTTCTTC. V usage is TRBV12-3 or TRBV12-4 and J usage is TRBJ2-1; no clear D gene. Trimming took off 8 bases at V and 4 bases at J, with 12 bases between the two ends. This CDR3 is built from 13 residues.

This clonotype was recorded at least ten times. V gene TRBV10-3 combines with J gene TRBJ2-1; D remains unclear. V lost 2 bases and J 9 bases, leaving 8 bases between the germline ends. Germline V gives CDR1 ENHRY, CDR2 SYGVKD. The CDR3 runs to 12 residues. The CDR3 nucleotides read TGTGCCATCAGTGAGGGCACCAGTGAGCAGTTCTTC. Its translation: CAISEGTSEQFF.

This clonotype was counted many times. The V gene is TRBV9, the J gene TRBJ1-1, with D uncertain. The CDR3 has 14 residues. Germline CDR1 SGDLS, CDR2 YYNGEE. With 0 bases removed from V and 2 bases from J, the gap between germline ends came to 8 bases. DNA for the CDR3: TGTGCCAGCAGCGTAGTTGAAGCTAACACTGAAGCTTTCTTT. This codes for CASSVVEANTEAFF. The full variable domain, its missing parts supplied by reference TRBV9 and TRBJ1-1, is DSGVTQTPKHLITATGQRVTLRCSPRSGDLSVYWYQQSLDQGLQFLIQYYNGEERAKGNILERFSAQQFPDLHSELNLSSLELGDSALYFCASSVVEANTEAFFGQGTRLTVV.

The V call is TRBV4-1, the J call TRBJ2-5; the D gene is possibly TRBD1 (5 bases). In germline, CDR1 is MGHRA, CDR2 YSYEKL. The V gene lost 0 bases and the J gene lost 2 bases, with 10 bases spanning the gap. The CDR3 is 15 amino acids. The CDR3 spells CASSQEGHSQETQYF. The CDR3 DNA is TGCGCCAGCAGCCAAGAAGGACATTCGCAAGAGACCCAGTACTTC.